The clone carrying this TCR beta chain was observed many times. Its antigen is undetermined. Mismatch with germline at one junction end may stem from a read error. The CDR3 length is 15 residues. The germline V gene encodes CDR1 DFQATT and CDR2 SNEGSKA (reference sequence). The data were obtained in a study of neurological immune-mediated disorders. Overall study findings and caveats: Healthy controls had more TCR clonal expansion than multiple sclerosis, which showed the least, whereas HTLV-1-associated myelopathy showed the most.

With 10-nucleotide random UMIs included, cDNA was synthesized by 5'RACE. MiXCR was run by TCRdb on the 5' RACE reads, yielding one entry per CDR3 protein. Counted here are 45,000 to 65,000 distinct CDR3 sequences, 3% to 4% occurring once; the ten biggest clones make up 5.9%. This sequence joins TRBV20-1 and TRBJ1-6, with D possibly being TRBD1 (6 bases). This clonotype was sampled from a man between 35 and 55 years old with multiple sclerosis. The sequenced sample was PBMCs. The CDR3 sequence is CSARGGNREISPLNF. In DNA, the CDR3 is TGCAGTGCTAGGGGCGGTAACAGGGAGATTTCACCCCTCAACTTT.